This T cell receptor (beta chain) was recovered during a study of long-term antiretroviral therapy in people with HIV. Study-wide results and caveats: Among HIV repertoires, CDR3 length ranges were narrower than those of controls.

Worth noting for this clone: Its antigen remains unidentified.

V lost 4 bases, J lost 5 bases, and 5 bases stayed unmatched. Germline CDR1 SGHNT, CDR2 YYREEE (reference sequence). The CDR3 is 14 amino acids. For each donor, at least one pre-ART and at least two post-ART PBMC samples were available. Version v3.0 of the immunoSEQ assay was performed at survey level. Data came from immunoSEQ multiplex PCR; TCRdb stores just in-frame clones and leaves some out. The sample consists of some 21,000 clones, over 75% of them appearing once. The sequence came from a man aged 45-65 years with HIV. The chain combines TRBV5-4 with TRBJ2-4, with 8 bases that match TRBD1. The sample in question was unsorted PBMCs, obtained 0.3 years after starting antiretroviral therapy. CDR3 DNA sequence: TGTGCCAGCAGCGCTGACAGGGGTCAAAACATTCAGTACTTC. It yields the protein CASSADRGQNIQYF. Together with reference TRBV5-4 and TRBJ2-4, the CDR3 gives the full variable domain: ETGVTQSPTHLIKTRGQQVTLRCSSQSGHNTVSWYQQALGQGPQFIFQYYREEENGRGNFPPRFSGLQFPNYSSELNVNALELDDSALYLCASSADRGQNIQYFGAGTRLSVL.